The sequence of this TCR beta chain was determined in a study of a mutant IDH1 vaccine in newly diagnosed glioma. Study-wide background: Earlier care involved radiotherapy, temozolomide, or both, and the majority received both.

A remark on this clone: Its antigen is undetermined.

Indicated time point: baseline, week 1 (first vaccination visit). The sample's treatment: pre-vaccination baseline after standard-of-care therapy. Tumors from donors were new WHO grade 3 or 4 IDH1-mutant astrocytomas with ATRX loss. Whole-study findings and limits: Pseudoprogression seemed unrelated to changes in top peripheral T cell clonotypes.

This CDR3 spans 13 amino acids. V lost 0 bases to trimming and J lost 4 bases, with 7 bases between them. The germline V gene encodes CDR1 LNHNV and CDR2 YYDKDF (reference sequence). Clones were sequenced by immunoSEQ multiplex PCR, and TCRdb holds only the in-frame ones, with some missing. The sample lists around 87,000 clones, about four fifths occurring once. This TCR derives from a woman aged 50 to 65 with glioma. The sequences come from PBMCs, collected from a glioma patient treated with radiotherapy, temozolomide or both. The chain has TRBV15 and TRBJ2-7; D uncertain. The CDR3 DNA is TGTGCCACCAGCAGAGATCCTGAGTACGAGCAGTACTTC. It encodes CATSRDPEYEQYF.